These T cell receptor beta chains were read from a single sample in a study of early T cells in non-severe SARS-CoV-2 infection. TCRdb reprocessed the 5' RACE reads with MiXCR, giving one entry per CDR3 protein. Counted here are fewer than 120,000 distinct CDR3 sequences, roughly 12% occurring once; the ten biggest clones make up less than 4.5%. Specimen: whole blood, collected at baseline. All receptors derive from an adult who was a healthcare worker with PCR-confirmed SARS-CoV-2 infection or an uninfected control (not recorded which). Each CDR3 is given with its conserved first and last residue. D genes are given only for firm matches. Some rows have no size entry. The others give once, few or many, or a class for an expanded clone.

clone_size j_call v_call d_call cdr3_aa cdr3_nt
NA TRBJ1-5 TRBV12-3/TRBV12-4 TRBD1 CASRFSDRGNQPQHF TGTGCCAGCAGATTCTCCGACAGGGGCAATCAGCCCCAGCATTTT
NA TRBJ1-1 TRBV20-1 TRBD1 CSARNRQGYTEAFF TGCAGTGCTAGAAACAGACAGGGGTACACTGAAGCTTTCTTT
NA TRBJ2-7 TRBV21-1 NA CASSKWPDRGSYEQYF TGTGCCAGCAGCAAATGGCCCGACAGGGGTAGCTACGAGCAGTACTTC
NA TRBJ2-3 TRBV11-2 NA CASSLGRATDTQYF TGTGCCAGCAGCTTAGGCAGGGCCACAGATACGCAGTATTTT
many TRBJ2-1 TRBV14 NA CASSQVAYNEQFF TGTGCCAGCAGCCAAGTCGCCTACAATGAGCAGTTCTTC
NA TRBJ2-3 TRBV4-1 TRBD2 CASSQGTSGGRGTQYF TGCGCCAGCAGCCAAGGGACTAGCGGGGGGAGAGGTACGCAGTATTTT
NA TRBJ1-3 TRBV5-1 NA CASSLGTSGNTIYF TGCGCCAGCAGCTTGGGGACCTCTGGAAACACCATATATTTT
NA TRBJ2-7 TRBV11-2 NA CASSSPRDSEQYF TGTGCCAGCAGCTCCCCTCGGGACTCCGAGCAGTACTTC
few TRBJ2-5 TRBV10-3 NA CAISEGSPETQYF TGTGCCATCAGTGAGGGCAGCCCAGAGACCCAGTACTTC
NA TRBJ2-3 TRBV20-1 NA CSARLASTDTQYF TGCAGTGCTAGACTTGCTAGCACAGATACGCAGTATTTT
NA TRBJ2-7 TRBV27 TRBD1 CASSLREGGLYEQYF TGTGCCAGCAGTTTAAGAGAAGGGGGCCTTTACGAGCAGTACTTC
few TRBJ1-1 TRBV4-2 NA CASSHPLMTGTLERGNTEAFF TGTGCCAGCAGCCACCCTCTGATGACCGGGACACTCGAAAGGGGGAACACTGAAGCTTTCTTT
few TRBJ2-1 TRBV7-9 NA CASSLTGPQEGFF TGTGCCAGCAGCTTAACAGGGCCCCAAGAGGGTTTCTTC
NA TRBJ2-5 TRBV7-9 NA CASSRGSQETQYF TGTGCCAGCAGCCGCGGGTCTCAAGAGACCCAGTACTTC
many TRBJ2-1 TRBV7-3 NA CASSPGLEGAGEQFF TGTGCCAGCAGTCCTGGCCTGGAGGGGGCAGGCGAGCAGTTCTTC
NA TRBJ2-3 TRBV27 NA CASSGALDTQYF TGTGCCAGCAGTGGGGCGCTGGATACGCAGTATTTT
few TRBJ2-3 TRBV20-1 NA CSAMNRGNWADTQYF TGCAGTGCTATGAATAGGGGAAACTGGGCAGATACGCAGTATTTT
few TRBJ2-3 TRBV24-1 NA CATSDATRGGDTQYF TGTGCCACCAGTGACGCTACCCGGGGAGGAGATACGCAGTATTTT
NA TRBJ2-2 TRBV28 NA CASSWTDTGELFF TGTGCCAGCAGTTGGACAGACACCGGGGAGCTGTTTTTT